This is a list of T cell receptor beta chains from one sample in a study of T cell responses to AZD1222 COVID-19 vaccine. Method: immunoSEQ multiplex PCR; TCRdb's copy keeps in-frame clones and lacks some. The sample has 120,000 to 150,000 clones; 85% to 95% are singletons. The sample consisted of peripheral blood, taken on day 0 of MenACWY control vaccination. The receptor source for this set is an adult in good health. The CDR3 runs from the conserved cysteine through the conserved F or W. The D gene is left open where the match is weak. Rows give clone size only sometimes, using once, few, many, or a class for an expanded clone.

>-|TRBJ1-5|TRBD1|TRBV18
CASSPLGVRTGRDNQPQHF
TGTGCCAGCTCACCACTCGGGGTCCGGACAGGGAGAGATAATCAGCCCCAGCATTTT
>-|TRBJ2-7|-|TRBV20-1
CSASGALPRYEQYF
TGCAGTGCTAGTGGGGCCCTCCCCCGCTACGAGCAGTACTTC
>-|TRBJ1-5|TRBD1|TRBV3-1/TRBV3-2
CASSQGTGGYSQPQHF
TGTGCCAGCAGCCAAGGGACAGGGGGCTACAGTCAGCCCCAGCATTTT
>-|TRBJ2-7|-|TRBV3-1/TRBV3-2
CASSQGPTNRLYEQYF
TGTGCCAGCAGCCAAGGACCCACCAACCGCCTCTACGAGCAGTACTTC
>-|TRBJ1-1|-|TRBV10-3
CAISGTRRNTEAFF
TGTGCCATCAGTGGGACCCGAAGGAACACTGAAGCTTTCTTT
>-|TRBJ1-5|TRBD1|TRBV3-1/TRBV3-2
CASSPPGQGNQPQHF
TGTGCCAGCAGCCCTCCGGGACAGGGAAATCAGCCCCAGCATTTT
>-|TRBJ2-1|-|TRBV11-2
CASTRRVYNEQFF
TGTGCCAGCACCCGACGGGTCTATAATGAGCAGTTCTTC
>-|TRBJ2-5|-|TRBV10-1
CASSDGPGRSQYF
TGCGCCAGCAGTGACGGACCCGGACGGAGCCAGTACTTC
>-|TRBJ2-1|-|TRBV29-1
CSVPTGYNEQFF
TGCAGCGTGCCAACAGGGTACAATGAGCAGTTCTTC
>-|TRBJ2-6|-|TRBV6-4
CASSGEHSGANVLTF
TGTGCCAGCAGTGGAGAACACTCTGGGGCCAACGTCCTGACTTTC
>-|TRBJ1-2|TRBD1|TRBV27
CASSLGTGNGYTF
TGTGCCAGCAGCCTAGGGACAGGGAATGGCTACACCTTC
>-|TRBJ1-2|-|TRBV5-4
CASSLGRTDNYGYTF
TGTGCCAGCAGCTTGGGTCGGACTGATAACTATGGCTACACCTTC
>once|TRBJ2-7|-|TRBV5-1
CASSPTRGDYEQYF
TGCGCCAGCAGCCCGACTAGAGGAGACTACGAGCAGTACTTC
>-|TRBJ2-7|TRBD1|TRBV24-1
CATSEGGTGGNEQYF
TGTGCCACCAGTGAGGGCGGGACAGGGGGTAACGAGCAGTACTTC
>-|TRBJ2-2|-|TRBV6-5
CASSRSSARAGELFF
TGTGCCAGCAGTCGCTCTAGCGCGAGGGCCGGGGAGCTGTTTTTT
>-|TRBJ1-6|TRBD1|TRBV6-4
CASSDSDRGVSPLHF
TGTGCCAGCAGTGACTCAGACAGGGGGGTATCACCCCTCCACTTT
>-|TRBJ2-2|TRBD1|TRBV3-1/TRBV3-2
CASSPWTGSNTGELFF
TGTGCCAGCAGCCCTTGGACAGGGAGCAACACCGGGGAGCTGTTTTTT
>-|TRBJ1-1|TRBD1|TRBV29-1
CSSDRAYTEAFF
TGCAGCTCGGACAGGGCCTACACTGAAGCTTTCTTT
>-|TRBJ1-3|TRBD1|TRBV9
CASSTPAEGAPIYF
TGTGCCAGCAGCACCCCCGCCGAGGGGGCCCCCATATATTTT
>-|TRBJ2-1|TRBD2|TRBV6-4
CASSDSAAGGYNEQFF
TGTGCCAGCAGTGACTCTGCAGCGGGAGGCTACAATGAGCAGTTCTTC
>-|TRBJ2-2|-|TRBV2
CASRTREGGGELFF
TGTGCCAGCAGGACGCGGGAAGGGGGCGGGGAGCTGTTTTTT
>few|TRBJ1-2|-|TRBV5-4
CASSPFGGDGYTF
TGTGCCAGCAGCCCTTTCGGCGGGGACGGCTACACCTTC
>-|TRBJ2-7|-|TRBV7-2
CASSSGRGNYEQYF
TGTGCCAGCAGCTCGGGGCGGGGAAACTACGAGCAGTACTTC
>once|TRBJ2-3|TRBD2|TRBV29-1
CSVEGSAGGELDTQYF
TGCAGCGTTGAAGGGTCAGCGGGAGGTGAACTAGATACGCAGTATTTT
>once|TRBJ1-5|-|TRBV28
CASRRPGPNQPQHF
TGTGCCAGCAGACGTCCCGGGCCCAATCAGCCCCAGCATTTT
>few|TRBJ2-7|TRBD1|TRBV3-1/TRBV3-2
CASSPLDRAAGEQYF
TGTGCCAGCAGCCCCCTGGACAGGGCGGCGGGCGAGCAGTACTTC
>-|TRBJ1-1|-|TRBV6-5
CASITSSFAEAFF
TGTGCCAGCATCACGTCAAGTTTCGCTGAAGCTTTCTTT
>-|TRBJ1-1|-|TRBV2
CASNSYLNTEAFF
TGTGCCAGCAACTCCTACCTGAACACTGAAGCTTTCTTT
>-|TRBJ2-6|-|TRBV30
CASLANSGANVLTF
TGTGCCTCTTTGGCTAACTCTGGGGCCAACGTCCTGACTTTC
>-|TRBJ1-6|TRBD1|TRBV2
CASGTDYNSPLHF
TGTGCCAGCGGGACAGATTATAATTCACCCCTCCACTTT
>-|TRBJ2-2|-|TRBV16
CASSETGSGTGELFF
TGTGCCAGCAGCGAGACAGGTTCGGGCACCGGGGAGCTGTTTTTT
>-|TRBJ2-7|-|TRBV5-1
CASRAIQGGTYEQYF
TGCGCCAGCAGAGCCATACAGGGAGGCACCTACGAGCAGTACTTC
>-|TRBJ2-5|TRBD2|TRBV19
CASSPAGGHGETQYF
TGTGCCAGTAGTCCCGCGGGGGGGCACGGGGAGACCCAGTACTTC
>-|TRBJ2-7|TRBD2|TRBV2
CASAQRPGTTHYEQYF
TGTGCCAGCGCGCAGAGGCCTGGGACTACTCACTACGAGCAGTACTTC
>-|TRBJ2-1|TRBD2|TRBV27
CASSFSGPAVNEQFF
TGTGCCAGCAGTTTTAGCGGGCCCGCCGTCAATGAGCAGTTCTTC
>-|TRBJ1-1|-|TRBV4-2
CASSHPFDGGNTEAFF
TGTGCCAGCAGCCACCCCTTCGACGGAGGAAACACTGAAGCTTTCTTT
>few|TRBJ2-1|-|TRBV9
CASSRSGGYYNEQFF
TGTGCCAGCAGCCGCAGCGGAGGGTACTACAATGAGCAGTTCTTC
>-|TRBJ1-2|-|TRBV19
CASTPTGPYGYTF
TGTGCCAGTACCCCGACAGGACCCTATGGCTACACCTTC
>-|TRBJ1-2|-|TRBV13
CASSVEGNSPYGYTF
TGTGCCAGCAGCGTGGAGGGGAATTCCCCTTATGGCTACACCTTC
>-|TRBJ1-5|-|TRBV7-2
CASSLGTRDNQPQHF
TGTGCCAGCAGCTTAGGGACACGGGATAATCAGCCCCAGCATTTT
>-|TRBJ1-6|TRBD1|TRBV7-3
CASSGDRESPLHF
TGTGCCAGCAGCGGGGACAGGGAATCACCCCTCCACTTT
>-|TRBJ2-2|TRBD1|TRBV19
CASSRDRVNTGELFF
TGTGCCAGTAGCCGGGACAGGGTAAACACCGGGGAGCTGTTTTTT
>-|TRBJ1-4|TRBD1|TRBV28
CASRADLRGLSEKLFF
TGTGCCAGCAGGGCTGATCTCAGGGGGCTTTCGGAAAAACTGTTTTTT
>-|TRBJ1-2|TRBD1|TRBV10-3
CAISSGGPTFGYTF
TGTGCCATCAGCTCAGGGGGACCTACTTTTGGCTACACCTTC
>-|TRBJ1-6|-|TRBV7-9
CASQAGNPYNSPLHF
TGTGCCTCCCAGGCGGGGAACCCCTATAATTCACCCCTCCACTTT
>-|TRBJ2-7|-|TRBV6-1
CASSEDVGTYEQYF
TGTGCCAGCAGTGAAGATGTCGGAACCTACGAGCAGTACTTC
>once|TRBJ2-1|TRBD2|TRBV6-5
CASSPRAGVGHEQFF
TGTGCCAGCAGTCCTCGAGCGGGAGTGGGGCATGAGCAGTTCTTC
>-|TRBJ2-5|TRBD2|TRBV19
CASSIKGTSGSETQYF
TGTGCCAGTAGTATAAAAGGGACTAGCGGGTCAGAGACCCAGTACTTC
>few|TRBJ2-7|-|TRBV27
CASRGVAYEQYF
TGTGCCAGCAGGGGGGTAGCCTACGAGCAGTACTTC
>few|TRBJ2-5|-|TRBV11-3
CASSPGGSGSYQETQYF
TGTGCCAGCAGCCCCGGGGGCAGCGGGTCGTACCAAGAGACCCAGTACTTC
>-|TRBJ2-2|-|TRBV7-9
CASSPDNAGELFF
TGTGCCAGCAGCCCCGATAATGCCGGGGAGCTGTTTTTT
>-|TRBJ2-6|TRBD1|TRBV6-6
CASSRHRDRVANVLTF
TGTGCCAGCAGCCGACACCGGGACAGGGTGGCCAACGTCCTGACTTTC
>-|TRBJ1-2|-|TRBV30
CAWSVLSCRGPNYGYTF
TGTGCCTGGAGTGTCCTTTCATGCAGGGGCCCTAACTATGGCTACACCTTC
>once|TRBJ1-5|-|TRBV9
CASSVDGGAQHF
TGTGCCAGCAGCGTAGACGGCGGGGCCCAGCATTTT
>few|TRBJ1-1|-|TRBV7-9
CASSLGVGRETEAFF
TGTGCCAGCAGCTTAGGCGTCGGGAGGGAGACTGAAGCTTTCTTT
>-|TRBJ2-3|-|TRBV19
CASSIDAAVRTDTQYF
TGTGCCAGTAGTATAGATGCGGCAGTCAGAACAGATACGCAGTATTTT
>-|TRBJ2-5|TRBD2|TRBV19
CATFGRDGETQYF
TGTGCCACTTTCGGGAGGGACGGTGAGACCCAGTACTTC
>-|TRBJ2-3|TRBD2|TRBV7-2
CASSLVPGLAGGRADTQYF
TGTGCCAGCAGCTTAGTACCGGGACTAGCGGGGGGGCGGGCAGATACGCAGTATTTT
>-|TRBJ1-2|-|TRBV10-2
CASSESQGPYGYTF
TGCGCCAGCAGTGAGTCGCAGGGACCTTATGGCTACACCTTC
>-|TRBJ1-4|-|TRBV3-1/TRBV3-2
CASSQTPNEKLFF
TGTGCCAGCTCACAAACGCCTAATGAAAAACTGTTTTTT